This TCR beta chain was found in a study of cytomegalovirus exposure and HLA in healthy donors. Broader study findings: Later analysis placed DRB1 highest and HLA-C lowest in TCR association rates, which differed by HLA locus.

With 60 Vbeta and 13 Jbeta primers, the PCR was carried out. The repertoire was sequenced with immunoSEQ multiplex PCR; TCRdb's copy has only in-frame clones and lacks some. The sample totals about 60,000 clones. On this clone itself: As yet, its antigen is unknown.

Trimming left V 3 bases short and J 6 bases short, with 19 bases between. The CDR3 contains 16 residues. Per the germline V gene, CDR1 is SGDLS and CDR2 is YYNGEE. The sample was PBMCs. The source of this sequence is a man in his fifties or sixties in good health and CMV-seropositive. The chain carries TRBV9 and TRBJ2-1, with a tentative D call TRBD1 (7 bases). In DNA, the CDR3 is TGTGCCAGCAGCGCAGGGGGGCTGGCATTTTTCAATGAGCAGTTCTTC. This sequence encodes CASSAGGLAFFNEQFF.